The source of this TCR beta chain is a study of blood T cell repertoires in COVID-19. Looking at the study overall: Sites in the United States, Italy and Spain provided acute and convalescent COVID-19 samples. T cells, B-cell-depleted T cells, or PBMCs provided the cDNA or gDNA that served as material.

Only in-frame clones appear in the TCRdb table, and some are missing; sequencing was by immunoSEQ multiplex PCR. Of about 61,000 clones in the sample, about 78% are singletons; the top ten hold about 20%. Trimming removed 2 bases from V and 4 bases from J, with 8 bases in between. The CDR3 extends over 13 amino acids. Germline loops: CDR1 SGHTA, CDR2 FQGTGA. The rearrangement uses TRBV7-3 and TRBJ1-2; D is possibly TRBD1 (5 bases). The source material was peripheral blood. This sequence was found in a man aged 80 or over with active or convalescent COVID-19. The CDR3 DNA follows: TGTGCCAGCAGCTTATGGCAGGGCTATGGCTACACCTTC. Its translation: CASSLWQGYGYTF.